The sequence of this T cell receptor beta chain was determined in a study of control samples from healthy donors and cancer patients. Between the trimmed V and J ends, which lost 6 bases and 2 bases, there was a span of 16 bases. The CDR3 length is 16 residues. Germline CDR1 and CDR2: SGHAT and FQNNGV. Data came from immunoSEQ multiplex PCR; TCRdb stores just in-frame clones and leaves some out. The sample holds around 130,000 clones, about 88% seen once. The material sequenced was blood. The V and J genes are TRBV11-2 and TRBJ1-4; tentative D call: TRBD1 (5 bases). This receptor was obtained from a man aged 50 or older in good health. The CDR3 sequence is CASSELGGITNEKLFF. CDR3 nucleotides: TGTGCCAGCAGTGAATTGGGGGGTATTACTAATGAAAAACTGTTTTTT. Supplemented by reference TRBV11-2 and TRBJ1-4, the full variable domain reads EAGVAQSPRYKIIEKRQSVAFWCNPISGHATLYWYQQILGQGPKLLIQFQNNGVVDDSQLPKDRFSAERLKGVDSTLKIQPAKLEDSAVYLCASSELGGITNEKLFFGSGTQLSVL.